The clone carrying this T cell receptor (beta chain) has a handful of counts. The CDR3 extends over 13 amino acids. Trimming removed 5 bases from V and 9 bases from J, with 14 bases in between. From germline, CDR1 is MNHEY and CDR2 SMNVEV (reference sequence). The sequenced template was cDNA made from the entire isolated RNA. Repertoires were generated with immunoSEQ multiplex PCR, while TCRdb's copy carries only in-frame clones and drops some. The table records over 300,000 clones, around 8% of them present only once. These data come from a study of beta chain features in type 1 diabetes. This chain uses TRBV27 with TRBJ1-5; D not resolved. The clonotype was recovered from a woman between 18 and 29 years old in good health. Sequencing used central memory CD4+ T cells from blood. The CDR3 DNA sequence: TGTGCCAGCAGTCGCCGGGAAATTGGGCCCCAGCATTTT. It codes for CASSRREIGPQHF.